These 9 T cell receptor beta chains came from one sample sequenced in a study of early T cells in non-severe SARS-CoV-2 infection. In TCRdb, the 5' RACE reads were re-called with MiXCR into one record per CDR3 protein. The sample yields more than 50,000 distinct CDR3 sequences, approximately 12% seen once. Source material: whole blood. The source of these receptors is an adult who was a healthcare worker with PCR-confirmed SARS-CoV-2 infection or an uninfected control (not recorded which).

This chain joins TRBV2 and TRBJ2-3; D call uncertain. V was shortened by 6 bases and J by 1 base, with 14 bases between the two germline ends. CDR1 and CDR2 (germline): SNHLY, FYNNEI. This CDR3 has 15 residues. CDR3 nucleotide sequence: TGTGCCAGCAGGGAGTATCTAGATGGCACAGATACGCAGTATTTT. Translating gives CASREYLDGTDTQYF.

This clonotype was observed a handful of times. This chain connects TRBV6-1 to TRBJ2-5, with 8 bases matching TRBD1. The CDR3 consists of 15 residues. V was pared by 6 bases and J by 5 bases, with 11 bases of the junction left unmatched. The V gene's germline CDR1 is MNHNS and CDR2 SASEGT. DNA of the CDR3: TGTGCCAGCAGCTCAGGACAGGGTGGGGCCGAGACCCAGTACTTC. Translating it yields CASSSGQGGAETQYF.

This clonotype has at least ten counts. V usage is TRBV3-1 and J usage is TRBJ2-2; 7 bases align to TRBD1. The CDR3 loop spans 15 amino acids. Trimming removed 1 base from V and 4 bases from J; junction bases left unmatched: 3. CDR1 and CDR2 from the germline V gene are LGHDT and YNNKEL (reference sequence). This CDR3 is CASSQGTGRTGELFF. CDR3 sequence (DNA): TGTGCCAGCAGCCAAGGGACAGGTCGCACCGGGGAGCTGTTTTTT.

The chain joins TRBV15 to TRBJ2-2; D ambiguous. Germline assignment: CDR1 LNHNV and CDR2 YYDKDF (reference sequence). The length of the CDR3 is 14 residues. The V and J ends lost 0 bases and 6 bases respectively, with 8 bases between them. CDR3 DNA sequence: TGTGCCACCAGCAGAGATAGGTCGTCCGGGGAGCTGTTTTTT. This translates into CATSRDRSSGELFF.

This clonotype came up many times. This sequence joins TRBV20-1 and TRBJ2-1; tentatively, D is TRBD2 (6 bases). Germline-derived CDR1 and CDR2 are DFQATT and SNEGSKA (reference sequence). This CDR3 has 14 amino acids. Deletions cut 2 bases from V and 12 bases from J, with 20 bases between. CDR3 DNA sequence: TGCAGTGCTAGACTGGGGGGAGGCGCCGAGAGGCAGTTCTTC. Amino acid sequence: CSARLGGGAERQFF.

The chain links TRBV4-3 to TRBJ2-2; D not resolved. The germline V gene has CDR1 LGHNA and CDR2 YSLEER. There are 13 residues in the CDR3. Trimming removed 4 bases from V and 5 bases from J, with 8 bases in between. DNA of the CDR3: TGCGCCAGCAGCCGGGATGTGACCGGGGAGCTGTTTTTT. This codes for CASSRDVTGELFF.

This clonotype was counted only a few times. The rearrangement uses TRBV6-5 and TRBJ1-2, with unresolved D. Trimming removed 6 bases from V and 1 base from J, with 9 bases in between. This CDR3 is 13 amino acids long. Per the germline V gene, CDR1 is MNHEY and CDR2 is SVGAGI. CDR3 sequence reads: CASRQQINYGYTF. Written as DNA, the CDR3 is TGTGCCAGCAGACAACAGATTAACTATGGCTACACCTTC.

The chain carries TRBV3-1 and TRBJ1-2; weak D call: TRBD1 (6 bases). V lost 3 bases and J 7 bases, leaving 12 bases between the germline ends. Looked up from germline, CDR1 is LGHDT and CDR2 is YNNKEL (reference sequence). This CDR3 has 13 amino acids. The CDR3 protein is CASSHPPGVGYTF. The CDR3 bases are TGTGCCAGCAGCCATCCTCCAGGGGTTGGCTACACCTTC. Filled out from reference TRBV3-1 and TRBJ1-2, the complete variable domain reads DTAVSQTPKYLVTQMGNDKSIKCEQNLGHDTMYWYKQDSKKFLKIMFSYNNKELIINETVPNRFSPKSPDKAHLNLHINSLELGDSAVYFCASSHPPGVGYTFGSGTRLTVV.

This clonotype showed up just a few times. This rearrangement joins TRBV14 to TRBJ1-3; D remains ambiguous. In germline, CDR1 is SGHDN, CDR2 FVKESK. V was cut by 4 bases and J by 0 bases, with 10 bases left in between. The CDR3 covers 15 residues. The CDR3 reads CASSPGYFSGNTIYF. The CDR3 nucleotides are TGTGCCAGCAGCCCTGGTTATTTCTCTGGAAACACCATATATTTT.